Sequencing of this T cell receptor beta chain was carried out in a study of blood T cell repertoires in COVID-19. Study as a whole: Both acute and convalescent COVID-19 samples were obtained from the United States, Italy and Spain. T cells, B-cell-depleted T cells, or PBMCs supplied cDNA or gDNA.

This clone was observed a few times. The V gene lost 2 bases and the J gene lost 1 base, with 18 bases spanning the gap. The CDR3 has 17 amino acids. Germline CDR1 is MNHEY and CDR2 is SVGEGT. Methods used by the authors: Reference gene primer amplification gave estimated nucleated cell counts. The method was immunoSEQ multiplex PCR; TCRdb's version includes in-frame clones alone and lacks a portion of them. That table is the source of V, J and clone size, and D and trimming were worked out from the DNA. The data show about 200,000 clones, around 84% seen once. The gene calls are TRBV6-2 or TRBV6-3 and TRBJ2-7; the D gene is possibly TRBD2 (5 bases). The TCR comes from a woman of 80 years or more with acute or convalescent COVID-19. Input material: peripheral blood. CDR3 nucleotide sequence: TGTGCCAGCAGTTACCTTCAGACTAAACTAGGGTCCTACGAGCAGTACTTC. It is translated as CASSYLQTKLGSYEQYF.